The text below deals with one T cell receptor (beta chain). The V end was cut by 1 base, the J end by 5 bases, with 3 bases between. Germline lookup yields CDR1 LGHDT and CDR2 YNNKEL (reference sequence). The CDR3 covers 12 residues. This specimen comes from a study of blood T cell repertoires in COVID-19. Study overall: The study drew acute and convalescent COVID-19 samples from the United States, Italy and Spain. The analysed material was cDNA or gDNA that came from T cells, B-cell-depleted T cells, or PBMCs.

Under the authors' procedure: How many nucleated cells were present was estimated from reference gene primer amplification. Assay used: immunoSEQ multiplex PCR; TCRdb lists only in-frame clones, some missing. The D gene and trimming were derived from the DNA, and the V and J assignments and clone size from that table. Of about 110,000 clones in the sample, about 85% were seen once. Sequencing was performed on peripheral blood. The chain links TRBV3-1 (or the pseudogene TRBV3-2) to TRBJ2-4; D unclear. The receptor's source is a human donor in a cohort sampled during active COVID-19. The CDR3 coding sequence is TGTGCCAGCAGCCAAGCGGAAAACATTCAGTACTTC. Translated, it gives CASSQAENIQYF.